This passage covers 25 T cell receptor beta chains from one sample sequenced in a study of T cell repertoires and Cas9 in healthy adults. Profiled with immunoSEQ multiplex PCR; TCRdb holds only in-frame clones, not every one. Here the sample spans around 15,000 clones, about 89% being singletons. Material: Tregs (CD4+, CD25+, CD127-, CD137-, CD154-) from PBMCs; culture status not recorded. The receptors were gathered from a human donor in good health.

This clone was detected a few times. The chain is built from TRBV5-1 and TRBJ2-7; D is uncertain. The germline gives CDR1 SGHRS, CDR2 YFSETQ. There are 15 residues in the CDR3. V lost 0 bases to trimming and J lost 2 bases, with 12 bases between them. CDR3 in DNA: TGCGCCAGCAGCTTGGGGGTCCAGGAGACCTACGAGCAGTACTTC. It specifies CASSLGVQETYEQYF. Using reference TRBV5-1 and TRBJ2-7 for the parts outside the CDR3, the full variable domain is KAGVTQTPRYLIKTRGQQVTLSCSPISGHRSVSWYQQTPGQGLQFLFEYFSETQRNKGNFPGRFSGRQFSNSRSEMNVSTLELGDSALYLCASSLGVQETYEQYFGPGTRLTVT.

The J gene is TRBJ1-4, the V gene TRBV11-2, with 9 bases matching TRBD1. The CDR3 runs 15 residues. CDR1 and CDR2 from the germline V gene are SGHAT and FQNNGV. V was pared by 3 bases and J by 8 bases, with 7 bases of the junction left unmatched. CDR3 loop: CASSFTGGLQEKLFF. CDR3 in DNA: TGTGCCAGCAGCTTCACAGGGGGCTTACAGGAAAAACTGTTTTTT.

The rearrangement joins TRBV19 to TRBJ2-1; weak D call: TRBD1 (8 bases). The CDR3 runs 18 residues. Germline assignment: CDR1 LNHDA and CDR2 SQIVND (reference sequence). V was clipped by 0 bases and J by 8 bases, with 23 bases between them. The CDR3 loop reads CASSIDVLGQGGLDEQFF. CDR3 in DNA: TGTGCCAGTAGTATAGATGTTCTCGGACAGGGAGGGTTAGATGAGCAGTTCTTC.

This chain joins TRBV7-6 and TRBJ2-6; tentatively, D is TRBD2 (6 bases). The V gene's germline CDR1 is SGHVS and CDR2 FNYEAQ. The V and J ends lost 2 bases and 2 bases respectively, with 19 bases between them. This CDR3 is built from 19 residues. As DNA, the CDR3 is TGTGCCAGCAGCTTATTGCCGGCTAGCGCTCTTACTGGGGCCAACGTCCTGACTTTC. Protein: CASSLLPASALTGANVLTF.

The V and J genes are TRBV27 and TRBJ2-5, with 8 nucleotides matching TRBD2. With V trimmed by 6 bases and J by 4 bases, 19 bases remained unmatched. The CDR3 covers 18 residues. CDR1 MNHEY and CDR2 SMNVEV come from the germline V gene (reference sequence). CDR3 protein: CASRPAGTSFIGRETQYF. CDR3 DNA: TGTGCCAGCAGACCTGCCGGGACTAGTTTTATCGGGCGAGAGACCCAGTACTTC.

This chain connects TRBV18 to TRBJ1-3; D remains unclear. Germline CDR1 reads KGHSH; CDR2 reads LQKENI. Trimming removed 3 bases from V and 5 bases from J, with 2 bases in between. The CDR3 has 11 residues. CDR3 in DNA: TGTGCCAGCTCACCGAGAAACACCATATATTTT. It is translated as CASSPRNTIYF.

The gene calls are TRBV6-5 and TRBJ2-7; weak D call: TRBD1 (5 bases). This CDR3 region has 12 residues. V gave up 0 bases and J gave up 9 bases, with 9 bases separating them. CDR1 MNHEY and CDR2 SVGAGI come from the germline V gene. The DNA of the CDR3 is TGTGCCAGCAGTTACTCCAGGGCCCCGCAGTACTTC. It codes for CASSYSRAPQYF.

J is TRBJ2-5 and V is TRBV20-1; a weak D match, TRBD2 (6 bases). The ends were cut back, 6 bases at V and 5 bases at J, with 10 bases in the middle. The CDR3 spans 11 residues. Per the germline V gene, CDR1 is DFQATT and CDR2 is SNEGSKA (reference sequence). DNA for the CDR3: TGCAGTGCCCTCAGCGGGGAGACCCAGTACTTC. This encodes CSALSGETQYF.

The genes are TRBV5-1 and TRBJ1-4, with D tentatively TRBD1 (6 bases). In germline, CDR1 is SGHRS, CDR2 YFSETQ. The CDR3 sequence is 17 residues long. The V gene lost 2 bases and the J gene lost 1 base, with 15 bases spanning the gap. CDR3 DNA sequence: TGCGCCAGCAGCTTCGCGGGGGGGCGCCTAACTAATGAAAAACTGTTTTTT. As protein: CASSFAGGRLTNEKLFF. Supplemented by reference TRBV5-1 and TRBJ1-4, the full variable domain reads KAGVTQTPRYLIKTRGQQVTLSCSPISGHRSVSWYQQTPGQGLQFLFEYFSETQRNKGNFPGRFSGRQFSNSRSEMNVSTLELGDSALYLCASSFAGGRLTNEKLFFGSGTQLSVL.

The genes are TRBV6-1 and TRBJ1-5; D perhaps matches TRBD1 (5 bases). Between the trimmed V and J ends, which lost 1 base and 7 bases, there was a span of 8 bases. Germline-derived CDR1 and CDR2 are MNHNS and SASEGT. The CDR3 spans 13 residues. CDR3 bases: TGTGCCAGCAGTGAAGGAGGGGTCCAGCCCCAGCATTTT. It codes for CASSEGGVQPQHF.

CDR3 bases: TGTGCCAGCTCACCTACCGGGACAGACAACTATGGCTACACCTTC. It translates to CASSPTGTDNYGYTF. This rearrangement joins TRBV18 to TRBJ1-2; TRBD1 aligns across 7 bases. CDR1 and CDR2 from the germline V gene are KGHSH and LQKENI. V lost 3 bases, J lost 2 bases, and 6 bases stayed unmatched. The CDR3 totals 15 residues. Based on the CDR3 plus reference TRBV18 and TRBJ1-2, the full variable domain is NAGVMQNPRHLVRRRGQEARLRCSPMKGHSHVYWYRQLPEEGLKFMVYLQKENIIDESGMPKERFSAEFPKEGPSILRIQQVVRGDSAAYFCASSPTGTDNYGYTFGSGTRLTVV.

The chain links TRBV7-9 to TRBJ1-2; no firm D call. There are 13 residues in the CDR3. V was pared by 8 bases and J by 4 bases, with 14 bases between. The germline V gene encodes CDR1 SEHNR and CDR2 FQNEAQ (reference sequence). For the CDR3, the DNA is TGTGCCAGCGGCGCAGCGAGAAGCTATGGCTACACCTTC. Its translation is CASGAARSYGYTF.

The genes are TRBV6-1 and TRBJ1-5; weak D call: TRBD1 (6 bases). CDR3 size: 13 residues. From germline, CDR1 is MNHNS and CDR2 SASEGT. V lost 6 bases, J lost 9 bases, and 15 bases lay in between. The CDR3 coding sequence is TGTGCCAGCAGCGACAGGCAAGGAAGGCCCCAGCATTTT. Translating it yields CASSDRQGRPQHF.

V and J are TRBV6-5 and TRBJ1-4, with no clear D. The V and J ends lost 5 bases and 11 bases respectively, with 15 bases between them. Germline V gives CDR1 MNHEY, CDR2 SVGAGI. The CDR3 contains 13 residues. CDR3 sequence (DNA): TGTGCCAGCAGTAACTATCACATGAGGAAACTGTTTTTT. This codes for CASSNYHMRKLFF.

CDR3 region: CASSRGGGQGSYEQYF. The CDR3 DNA reads as TGTGCCAGCAGCAGGGGCGGGGGACAGGGTTCCTACGAGCAGTACTTC. This chain connects TRBV5-4 to TRBJ2-7; the match to TRBD1 covers 9 bases. The length of the CDR3 is 16 residues. Germline CDR1 and CDR2: SGHNT and YYREEE (reference sequence). The J segment lost 1 base and the V segment lost 4 bases, leaving 9 bases of the junction unmatched.

The gene calls are TRBV5-1 and TRBJ1-1; D ambiguous. V was trimmed by 6 bases and J by 0 bases, leaving 9 bases between them. This CDR3 spans 13 amino acids. Germline V lookup: CDR1 SGHRS, CDR2 YFSETQ. In nucleotides, the CDR3 is TGCGCCAGCACGAAAACACTGAACACTGAAGCTTTCTTT. It is translated as CASTKTLNTEAFF.

CDR3 protein: CASTSRGGIEDTEAFF. The CDR3 DNA sequence: TGCGCCAGCACCAGTAGGGGCGGGATTGAAGACACTGAAGCTTTCTTT. V usage is TRBV5-1 and J usage is TRBJ1-1, with D possibly being TRBD1 (5 bases). V gave up 6 bases and J gave up 3 bases, with 21 bases separating them. The CDR3 spans 16 residues. Germline CDR1 reads SGHRS; CDR2 reads YFSETQ.

V gene TRBV10-3 combines with J gene TRBJ1-2, with TRBD1 as a possible D gene (5 bases). The V gene lost 0 bases and the J gene lost 4 bases, with 9 bases spanning the gap. Germline CDR1 ENHRY, CDR2 SYGVKD. This CDR3 has 14 residues. In nucleotides, the CDR3 is TGTGCCATCAGTGAGTCGCAGGGAATCTATGGCTACACCTTC. It codes for CAISESQGIYGYTF.

The CDR3 nucleotides read TGCGCCAGCAGGTCGGGGGTGGAAGAGACCCAGTACTTC. Translated, it gives CASRSGVEETQYF. V gene TRBV23-1 combines with J gene TRBJ2-5, with a weak D call TRBD2 (6 bases). TRBV23-1 is annotated as an ORF whose role is uncertain. This CDR3 spans 13 amino acids. V dropped 6 bases and J dropped 3 bases, with 11 bases sitting between them.

The J gene is TRBJ2-1, the V gene TRBV29-1; 9 bases fit TRBD2. Germline-derived CDR1 and CDR2 are SQVTM and ANQGSEA. The junction had 9 bases not matched to a gene; V was cut back by 5 bases and J by 7 bases. CDR3 length: 14 amino acids. DNA of the CDR3: TGCAGCGTTAAGACTAGCGGAGGAGGAAATGAGCAGTTCTTC. It encodes CSVKTSGGGNEQFF.

The chain is built from TRBV30 and TRBJ2-2; the D is unclear. Between the trimmed V and J ends, which lost 0 bases and 4 bases, there was a span of 9 bases. CDR1 is GTSNPN, CDR2 SVGIG, per germline (reference sequence). CDR3 length: 14 residues. CDR3 in amino acids: CAWSVVARTGELFF. The DNA of the CDR3 is TGTGCCTGGAGTGTAGTAGCTCGCACCGGGGAGCTGTTTTTT.

This chain joins TRBV9 and TRBJ1-3; D uncertain. The length of the CDR3 is 21 residues. The germline V gene encodes CDR1 SGDLS and CDR2 YYNGEE. V lost 0 bases, J lost 0 bases, and 25 bases lay in between. The CDR3 nucleotides read TGTGCCAGCAGCGTAGACTTCAGTTCGGAATTTAGGAGATTCTCTGGAAACACCATATATTTT. Amino acids: CASSVDFSSEFRRFSGNTIYF. The entire variable domain, with the rest obtained from reference TRBV9 and TRBJ1-3, is as follows: DSGVTQTPKHLITATGQRVTLRCSPRSGDLSVYWYQQSLDQGLQFLIQYYNGEERAKGNILERFSAQQFPDLHSELNLSSLELGDSALYFCASSVDFSSEFRRFSGNTIYFGEGSWLTVV.

This clone has a single count. The chain carries TRBV2 and TRBJ2-7, with 10 bases lining up with TRBD1. Germline assignment: CDR1 SNHLY and CDR2 FYNNEI. The J segment lost 4 bases and the V segment lost 6 bases, leaving 6 bases of the junction unmatched. CDR3 length: 14 amino acids. In nucleotides, the CDR3 is TGTGCCAGCAGCAGACAGGGGGCAACTTACGAGCAGTACTTC. The encoded protein is CASSRQGATYEQYF.

Written as DNA, the CDR3 is TGTGCCAGCAGTTGGGCCCAGGCAAATGAGCAGTTCTTC. Encoded protein: CASSWAQANEQFF. The gene calls are TRBV27 and TRBJ2-1, with no clear D. Germline V gene lookup returns CDR1 MNHEY and CDR2 SMNVEV (reference sequence). The CDR3 length is 13 residues. V was pared by 4 bases and J by 7 bases, with 11 bases between.

The chain combines TRBV19 with TRBJ1-5; 8 bases are shared with TRBD1. Germline V gene data show CDR1 as LNHDA and CDR2 as SQIVND (reference sequence). The CDR3 totals 14 residues. With V trimmed by 4 bases and J by 6 bases, 5 bases remained unmatched. CDR3 in amino acids: CASSTQGAGQPQHF. Written as DNA, the CDR3 is TGTGCCAGTAGTACTCAGGGGGCAGGTCAGCCCCAGCATTTT. Based on the CDR3 plus reference TRBV19 and TRBJ1-5, the full variable domain is DGGITQSPKYLFRKEGQNVTLSCEQNLNHDAMYWYRQDPGQGLRLIYYSQIVNDFQKGDIAEGYSVSREKKESFPLTVTSAQKNPTAFYLCASSTQGAGQPQHFGDGTRLSIL.